This T cell receptor beta chain derives from a study of blood T cell repertoires in COVID-19. For the study at large: Spain, Italy and the United States supplied samples that represented acute and convalescent COVID-19. Nucleic acid was either cDNA or gDNA, and it came from T cells, B-cell-depleted T cells, or PBMCs.

Original analysis: Quantification of nucleated cells was approximated via reference gene primer amplification. Some clones are missing from TCRdb's copy, which holds only in-frame ones; the method was immunoSEQ multiplex PCR. V, J and clone size are those of that table, while D and trimming were read from the DNA. The data show about 14,000 clones, with around 90% seen just once and 17% held by the top ten. This CDR3 spans 14 amino acids. V was clipped by 8 bases and J by 2 bases, with 15 bases between them. CDR1 is MNHEY and CDR2 is SVGAGI in the germline V gene. The receptor comes from a human donor with active COVID-19. The donor label of this sample is uncertain. The V call is TRBV6-5, the J call TRBJ1-2; D unresolved. The sequencing input was peripheral blood. The CDR3 here is CASLFGGKNYGYTF. The CDR3 coding sequence is TGTGCCAGCTTATTCGGCGGCAAAAACTATGGCTACACCTTC.